These 22 T cell receptor beta chains were all obtained from the same sample, sequenced in a study of blood T cell repertoires in COVID-19. Profiling relied on immunoSEQ multiplex PCR, and the TCRdb table lists in-frame clones only, not all of them. The table shows 40,000 to 50,000 clones, with around 83% occurring only once. Sequences were obtained from PBMCs or T cells enriched from blood (not recorded which). Receptors originate from a woman in her fifties or sixties who had recovered from COVID-19.

J is TRBJ2-5 and V is TRBV24-1; D perhaps matches TRBD1 (6 bases). In germline, CDR1 is KGHDR, CDR2 SFDVKD. V lost 6 bases and J lost 3, with 19 bases in between. CDR3 length: 16 residues. CDR3 nucleotide sequence: TGTGCCACCAGTAGTATAACAGGGTCGAATAAAGAGACCCAGTACTTC. Translated, it gives CATSSITGSNKETQYF.

The rearrangement links TRBV3-1 (or the pseudogene TRBV3-2) to TRBJ2-1, with 8 bases that match TRBD2. CDR1 and CDR2 from the germline V gene are LGHDT and YNNKEL (reference sequence). J lost 7 bases, V lost 3 bases, and 14 bases had no gene match. The CDR3 is made up of 17 amino acids. The CDR3 nucleotides read TGTGCCAGCAGCCATGTTATATTAGCGGGGAATAGGAATGAGCAGTTCTTC. Translated: CASSHVILAGNRNEQFF.

In this sample, this clone turned up a few times. This chain links TRBV28 with TRBJ2-5; D is possibly TRBD2 (6 bases). Trimming stripped 5 bases from V and 1 base from J, with 14 bases between. Germline V lookup: CDR1 MDHEN, CDR2 SYDVKM. The CDR3 extends over 15 amino acids. The CDR3 region has the DNA TGTGCCAGCAGTACCACCATAGCGGTCCAAGAGACCCAGTACTTC. Translated: CASSTTIAVQETQYF.

This sequence joins TRBV7-2 and TRBJ2-5, with D perhaps TRBD1 (6 bases). The ends were cut back, 3 bases at V and 2 bases at J, with 10 bases in the middle. The CDR3 loop spans 14 amino acids. Germline loops: CDR1 SGHTA, CDR2 FQGNSA. This chain's CDR3 is CASSFQTGQETQYF. The CDR3 nucleotides are TGTGCCAGCAGCTTCCAGACAGGTCAAGAGACCCAGTACTTC.

The sample holds one count of this clone. The CDR3 is CASTRIGGSYEQYF. The CDR3 DNA reads as TGTGCCAGCACCCGAATAGGGGGCTCCTACGAGCAGTACTTC. V is TRBV6-5 and J is TRBJ2-7, with D possibly being TRBD1 (6 bases). The germline V and J ends were trimmed by 7 bases and 0 bases, with 13 bases remaining between them. CDR1 is MNHEY and CDR2 is SVGAGI in the germline V gene. The CDR3 runs to 14 residues.

V is TRBV7-8 and J is TRBJ2-1; 10 bases are a match to TRBD2. Germline V lookup: CDR1 SGHVS, CDR2 FQNEAQ. The V and J ends lost 1 base and 5 bases, in that order; junction bases with no gene match: 5. The CDR3 length is 16 residues. CDR3 protein: CASSLVPAGGNNEQFF. In DNA form, the CDR3 reads TGTGCCAGCAGCTTAGTCCCAGCGGGGGGGAACAATGAGCAGTTCTTC.

The chain carries TRBV25-1 and TRBJ2-2; 7 bases are a match to TRBD2. Germline V CDR1 and CDR2: MGHDK, SYGVNS. J gave up 5 bases and V 3 bases, and 9 bases lay outside the gene matches. The CDR3 sequence is 16 residues long. DNA of the CDR3: TGTGCCAGCAGTGACCTTGGGAGGGCGGAGACCGGGGAGCTGTTTTTT. It specifies CASSDLGRAETGELFF.

J is TRBJ2-7 and V is TRBV7-2; D possibly corresponds to TRBD1 (5 bases). Germline CDR1 reads SGHTA; CDR2 reads FQGNSA. Trimming removed 2 bases from V and 0 bases from J, with 11 bases in between. The CDR3 has 15 residues. The CDR3 DNA follows: TGTGCCAGCAGCTTAAGGACACCGGGCTCCTACGAGCAGTACTTC. Translated, it gives CASSLRTPGSYEQYF.

J is TRBJ2-5 and V is TRBV6-2 or TRBV6-3; TRBD1 agrees at 7 bases. The V and J ends lost 2 bases and 5 bases, in that order; junction bases with no gene match: 14. Per germline, CDR1 MNHEY and CDR2 SVGEGT. The CDR3 length is 17 residues. The CDR3, as DNA: TGTGCCAGCAGTTACCCCAAGAGGGGGCAGGGGGAGGAGACCCAGTACTTC. It encodes CASSYPKRGQGEETQYF.

This chain uses TRBV27 with TRBJ1-2, with unresolved D. Per the germline V gene, CDR1 is MNHEY and CDR2 is SMNVEV (reference sequence). The V and J ends lost 6 bases and 4 bases respectively, with 15 bases between them. The CDR3 consists of 14 residues. CDR3 sequence (DNA): TGTGCCAGCAGGCGAAACATGCTAGGCTATGGCTACACCTTC. Amino acid sequence: CASRRNMLGYGYTF.

About this clone: Other DNA variants within this sample encode the same CDR3. The V gene is TRBV4-2, the J gene TRBJ2-7; TRBD2 matches 7 bases. CDR1 is LGHNA, CDR2 YNFKEQ, per germline. CDR3 length: 14 amino acids. The V gene end was trimmed by 1 base and the J gene end by 2 bases; junction bases not matched to a gene: 2. The CDR3 region is CASSQGRGAYEQYF. CDR3 nucleotide sequence: TGTGCCAGCAGCCAAGGTCGGGGGGCCTACGAGCAGTACTTC.

In this sample, this clone turned up a few times. The V and J genes are TRBV10-3 and TRBJ2-3; D is perhaps TRBD2 (5 bases). V dropped 8 bases and J dropped 1 base, with 13 bases sitting between them. This CDR3 spans 14 amino acids. The germline V gene has CDR1 ENHRY and CDR2 SYGVKD. CDR3 amino acids: CAIGPGVGTDTQYF. The CDR3 nucleotides are TGTGCCATCGGGCCCGGGGTGGGCACAGATACGCAGTATTTT.

Written as DNA, the CDR3 is TGTGCCAGCAGTAGATTCAGGGCCAACTCCTATGGCTACACCTTC. Protein: CASSRFRANSYGYTF. This rearrangement joins TRBV28 to TRBJ1-2, with a possible D match to TRBD1 (5 bases). Between the trimmed V and J ends, which lost 5 bases and 4 bases, there was a span of 17 bases. The germline V gene encodes CDR1 MDHEN and CDR2 SYDVKM. This CDR3 region has 15 residues.

The chain uses TRBV5-5 and TRBJ2-1, with D possibly TRBD2 on 5 matching bases. The CDR3 runs 17 residues. Germline CDR1 reads SGHKS; CDR2 reads YYEKEE (reference sequence). Trimming removed 0 bases from V and 0 bases from J, with 13 bases in between. DNA for the CDR3: TGTGCCAGCAGCTTGGTGGCAGCGGTTAGCTCCTACAATGAGCAGTTCTTC. As protein: CASSLVAAVSSYNEQFF.

This clone came up once. The J gene is TRBJ2-7, the V gene TRBV4-3, with 8 positions matching TRBD2. The CDR3 runs 15 residues. Germline lookup yields CDR1 LGHNA and CDR2 YSLEER. The V segment lost 2 bases and the J segment 2 bases; nucleotides outside the gene matches: 5. CDR3 sequence: CASSQQLAAAYEQYF. CDR3 nucleotides: TGCGCCAGCAGCCAACAACTAGCGGCGGCCTACGAGCAGTACTTC.

This clone was seen only a few times. The chain combines TRBV7-5 with TRBJ2-5; the DNA was not compared with TRBD1, the D call given in the table. TRBV7-5 is a pseudogene. The CDR3 totals 15 residues. The CDR3 loop is CARSFRTGAEETQYF. The CDR3 bases are TGTGCCAGAAGCTTCCGGACAGGGGCGGAGGAGACCCAGTACTTC.

The chain joins TRBV7-9 to TRBJ1-1; 7 nucleotides agree with TRBD1. Looked up from germline, CDR1 is SEHNR and CDR2 is FQNEAQ (reference sequence). Losses at the gene ends were 3 bases for V and 1 base for J; bases not matched to a gene: 2. This CDR3 is 14 amino acids long. The CDR3 sequence is CASSLGTANTEAFF. The CDR3 nucleotides read TGTGCCAGCAGCTTGGGGACAGCGAACACTGAAGCTTTCTTT.

V and J are TRBV28 and TRBJ2-7; 12 bases agree with TRBD1. Germline values: CDR1 MDHEN, CDR2 SYDVKM. V lost 6 bases to trimming and J lost 6 bases; unmatched junction nucleotides: 9. The CDR3 consists of 15 residues. The CDR3 spells CASRGQGAIVLEQYF. Written as DNA, the CDR3 is TGTGCCAGCAGGGGACAGGGGGCGATCGTCCTCGAGCAGTACTTC. Full variable domain (remainder filled in from reference TRBV28 and TRBJ2-7): DVKVTQSSRYLVKRTGEKVFLECVQDMDHENMFWYRQDPGLGLRLIYFSYDVKMKEKGDIPEGYSVSREKKERFSLILESASTNQTSMYLCASRGQGAIVLEQYFGPGTRLTVT.

The chain combines TRBV10-3 with TRBJ1-1; D gene unclear. Looked up from germline, CDR1 is ENHRY and CDR2 is SYGVKD. This CDR3 is 15 amino acids long. The V and J ends lost 0 bases and 4 bases respectively, with 12 bases between them. The CDR3 loop is CAISESRPGLTEAFF. CDR3 bases: TGTGCCATCAGTGAGTCGAGACCCGGACTCACTGAAGCTTTCTTT.

The count of this clone is one. V and J are TRBV19 and TRBJ1-5, with 7 bases fitting TRBD1. In germline, CDR1 is LNHDA, CDR2 SQIVND (reference sequence). The ends lost 4 bases at V and 7 bases at J; junction bases unmatched: 13. This CDR3 contains 16 residues. The CDR3 DNA reads TGTGCCAGTAGTAGCCCAGACAGGGAAGTCGAACAGCCCCAGCATTTT. Its translation: CASSSPDREVEQPQHF. Complete variable domain (other parts from reference TRBV19 and TRBJ1-5): DGGITQSPKYLFRKEGQNVTLSCEQNLNHDAMYWYRQDPGQGLRLIYYSQIVNDFQKGDIAEGYSVSREKKESFPLTVTSAQKNPTAFYLCASSSPDREVEQPQHFGDGTRLSIL.

The chain carries TRBV25-1 and TRBJ1-4; a possible D gene is TRBD1 (6 bases). The germline gives CDR1 MGHDK, CDR2 SYGVNS. This CDR3 has 16 residues. Trimming cost V 3 bases and J 4 bases, with 15 bases left between them. CDR3 coding DNA: TGTGCCAGCAGTGATCTGGGGGCGCCGGATAATGAAAAACTGTTTTTT. Protein sequence: CASSDLGAPDNEKLFF.

J is TRBJ2-1 and V is TRBV21-1; TRBD2, the table's D call, was not compared with the DNA. TRBV21-1 is an annotated pseudogene. The CDR3 spans 17 residues. The CDR3 DNA is TGTGCCAGCAGCAAACGACCGGGACTAGCATCCTACAATGAGCAGTTCTTC. Protein sequence: CASSKRPGLASYNEQFF.